What follows are 20 T cell receptor beta chains derived from one specimen sequenced in a study of persistence of HIV-infected CD4 T cells. These receptors have no identified antigens. The libraries were made with immunoSEQ version 4 in survey mode. Profiling relied on immunoSEQ multiplex PCR, and the TCRdb table lists in-frame clones only, not all of them. The sample carries 35,000 to 50,000 clones, 89% recorded once. Nonspecific anti-CD3/anti-CD28 bead stimulation represents the broad CD4+ T cell repertoire. Sorting selected CD4+ T cells upregulating both CD40 ligand and CD69. The sample here was CD4+ T cells sorted from PBMCs after roughly 19-hour stimulation, taken from a patient who received antiretroviral therapy. These receptors were taken from an adult man with HIV who was CMV-seropositive.

The chain has TRBV5-8 and TRBJ1-2, with D uncertain. CDR1 is SGHTS and CDR2 is YDEGEE in the germline V gene. With 0 bases removed from V and 4 bases from J, the gap between germline ends came to 10 bases. The CDR3 extends over 14 amino acids. CDR3 region: CASSLATEGYGYTF. DNA for the CDR3: TGTGCCAGCAGCTTGGCCACAGAGGGCTATGGCTACACCTTC. Using reference TRBV5-8 and TRBJ1-2 for the parts outside the CDR3, the full variable domain is EAGVTQSPTHLIKTRGQQATLRCSPISGHTSVYWYQQALGLGLQFLLWYDEGEERNRGNFPPRFSGRQFPNYSSELNVNALELEDSALYLCASSLATEGYGYTFGSGTRLTVV.

V gene TRBV9 combines with J gene TRBJ1-2, with 9 bases aligning to TRBD1. This CDR3 comprises 14 residues. V trimming: 2 bases; J trimming: 4 bases; junction bases outside the gene matches: 3. Looked up from germline, CDR1 is SGDLS and CDR2 is YYNGEE. In DNA form, the CDR3 reads TGTGCCAGCAGCGTGACAGGGGGGGCCTATGGCTACACCTTC. As protein: CASSVTGGAYGYTF.

The V and J genes are TRBV7-6 and TRBJ2-2; TRBD1 matches at 9 bases. CDR1 is SGHVS and CDR2 is FNYEAQ in the germline V gene. CDR3 size: 16 residues. The J segment lost 4 bases and the V segment lost 5 bases, leaving 8 bases of the junction unmatched. This CDR3 reads CASSQGQGSSTGELFF. For the CDR3, the DNA is TGTGCCAGCAGCCAAGGACAGGGGAGTAGCACCGGGGAGCTGTTTTTT.

The CDR3 DNA reads TGTGCCAGCAGCTTAGCGGGGGCTAGCACAGATACGCAGTATTTT. Translation: CASSLAGASTDTQYF. The chain is built from TRBV7-3 and TRBJ2-3; tentative D call: TRBD2 (7 bases). CDR3 length: 15 residues. Between the trimmed V and J ends, which lost 2 bases and 0 bases, there was a span of 9 bases. CDR1 SGHTA and CDR2 FQGTGA come from the germline V gene. The whole variable domain, filled in from reference TRBV7-3 and TRBJ2-3, reads GAGVSQTPSNKVTEKGKYVELRCDPISGHTALYWYRQSLGQGPEFLIYFQGTGAADDSGLPNDRFFAVRPEGSVSTLKIQRTERGDSAVYLCASSLAGASTDTQYFGPGTRLTVL.

V gene TRBV7-9 combines with J gene TRBJ1-1; no reliable D call. Germline V lookup: CDR1 SEHNR, CDR2 FQNEAQ (reference sequence). The CDR3 consists of 11 residues. Deletions cut 5 bases from V and 11 bases from J, with 12 bases between. CDR3 bases: TGTGCCAGCAGCCCGGGAGCTGGGGCTTTCTTT. The encoded protein is CASSPGAGAFF.

The genes are TRBV4-1 and TRBJ2-3; D is tentatively TRBD1 or TRBD2 (5 bases each). With 4 bases removed from V and 0 bases from J, the gap between germline ends came to 14 bases. CDR3 length: 16 amino acids. Germline CDR1 is MGHRA and CDR2 is YSYEKL. CDR3 sequence (DNA): TGCGCCAGCAGCCCGGGGTGGGGGAGAAGCACAGATACGCAGTATTTT. It specifies CASSPGWGRSTDTQYF.

CDR3 bases: TGTGCCAGTAGTATGGGGGGCTCCTACTACGAGCAGTACTTC. Amino acid sequence: CASSMGGSYYEQYF. The chain recombines TRBV19 with TRBJ2-7; D could derive from TRBD1 or TRBD2 (6 bases each). With 3 bases removed from V and 3 bases from J, the gap between germline ends came to 12 bases. CDR1 and CDR2 from the germline V gene are LNHDA and SQIVND (reference sequence). The CDR3 is made up of 14 amino acids.

The J gene is TRBJ1-5, the V gene TRBV18, with a weak D call TRBD1 (6 bases). V lost 3 bases to trimming and J lost 5 bases, with 14 bases between them. This CDR3 has 15 residues. The germline V gene has CDR1 KGHSH and CDR2 LQKENI. The CDR3: CASSPFRGEDQPQHF. For the CDR3, the DNA is TGTGCCAGCTCACCCTTTAGGGGGGAGGATCAGCCCCAGCATTTT. The full variable domain, completed using reference TRBV18 and TRBJ1-5, is NAGVMQNPRHLVRRRGQEARLRCSPMKGHSHVYWYRQLPEEGLKFMVYLQKENIIDESGMPKERFSAEFPKEGPSILRIQQVVRGDSAAYFCASSPFRGEDQPQHFGDGTRLSIL.

The V gene is TRBV25-1, the J gene TRBJ2-3; weak D call: TRBD2 (6 bases). Germline CDR1 reads MGHDK; CDR2 reads SYGVNS. The V end lost 4 bases, the J end lost 2 bases, and 10 bases lay between the germline ends. The length of the CDR3 is 14 residues. In DNA form, the CDR3 reads TGTGCCAGCAGTGTGGCGGGGCCCACAGATACGCAGTATTTT. Translation: CASSVAGPTDTQYF.

The gene calls are TRBV11-2 and TRBJ2-7; D possibly matches TRBD1 or TRBD2 (6 bases each). V lost 5 bases, J lost 0 bases, and 17 bases lay in between. This CDR3 has 16 amino acids. Germline assignment: CDR1 SGHAT and CDR2 FQNNGV. The CDR3 sequence is CASSPLSGASSYEQYF. CDR3 coding DNA: TGTGCCAGCAGCCCGCTTTCGGGGGCAAGCTCCTACGAGCAGTACTTC.

This rearrangement joins TRBV10-3 to TRBJ1-1; 7 nucleotides line up with TRBD1. The CDR3 has 14 amino acids. Germline CDR1 is ENHRY and CDR2 is SYGVKD. Germline trimming cut 6 bases from V and 0 bases from J; bases unmatched to any gene: 4. The CDR3 is CAIRLQGMNTEAFF. DNA for the CDR3: TGTGCCATCAGATTACAGGGGATGAACACTGAAGCTTTCTTT.

The rearrangement joins TRBV12-3 or TRBV12-4 to TRBJ2-1; TRBD2 agrees at 7 bases. The CDR3 consists of 13 residues. With V trimmed by 3 bases and J by 4 bases, 0 bases remained unmatched. This CDR3 reads CASSFGGYNEQFF. The CDR3 coding sequence is TGTGCCAGCAGTTTCGGGGGGTACAATGAGCAGTTCTTC.

This clone has only one observation. This rearrangement joins TRBV28 to TRBJ1-2; 7 positions agree with TRBD1. This CDR3 region has 12 residues. Germline CDR1 MDHEN, CDR2 SYDVKM. V lost 6 bases to trimming and J lost 7 bases; unmatched junction nucleotides: 5. In DNA, the CDR3 is TGTGCCAGCAGGAGACAGGGAGCTGGCTACACCTTC. This codes for CASRRQGAGYTF.

This chain links TRBV5-6 with TRBJ2-7; D perhaps matches TRBD1 (5 bases). The CDR3 has 12 residues. The germline V gene encodes CDR1 SGHDT and CDR2 YYEEEE. V lost 0 bases and J lost 10, with 11 bases in between. CDR3 residues: CASSLDGDSQYF. In DNA, the CDR3 is TGTGCCAGCAGCTTGGATGGCGACAGCCAGTACTTC.

V and J are TRBV9 and TRBJ2-3; 10 bases are a match to TRBD1. J gave up 1 base and V 0 bases, and 2 bases lay outside the gene matches. CDR1 and CDR2 from the germline V gene are SGDLS and YYNGEE. The CDR3 has 16 amino acids. CDR3 DNA: TGTGCCAGCAGCGTAGATGGGACAGGGGGCACAGATACGCAGTATTTT. Its protein is CASSVDGTGGTDTQYF.

The chain recombines TRBV21-1 with TRBJ2-3; the table's D call, TRBD1, has no DNA check behind it. TRBV21-1 is classified as a pseudogene. This CDR3 has 16 residues. The CDR3, as DNA: TGTGCCAGCAGCCCCCGGAACGGACAGGGGGCAGATACGCAGTATTTT. This sequence encodes CASSPRNGQGADTQYF.

The V and J genes are TRBV7-6 and TRBJ2-1; 7 bases line up with TRBD2. This CDR3 is built from 17 residues. Germline trimming cut 1 base from V and 0 bases from J; bases unmatched to any gene: 6. Per the germline V gene, CDR1 is SGHVS and CDR2 is FNYEAQ. CDR3 loop: CASSLGVGGGSYNEQFF. CDR3 sequence (DNA): TGTGCCAGCAGCTTAGGAGTTGGGGGGGGCTCCTACAATGAGCAGTTCTTC.

The chain uses TRBV7-2 and TRBJ2-6; D is tentatively TRBD1 or TRBD2 (5 bases each). Trimming stripped 3 bases from V and 4 bases from J, with 10 bases between. From germline, CDR1 is SGHTA and CDR2 FQGNSA. This CDR3 has 15 residues. The DNA of the CDR3 is TGTGCCAGCAGCTTGAGGGGTAGCGGGGCCAACGTCCTGACTTTC. This codes for CASSLRGSGANVLTF.

The chain has TRBV18 and TRBJ1-1; 8 bases are shared with TRBD1. The V segment lost 3 bases and the J segment 4 bases; nucleotides outside the gene matches: 4. The CDR3 has 14 amino acids. Germline V CDR1 and CDR2: KGHSH, LQKENI. The CDR3 loop reads CASSPRGQGTEAFF. The CDR3 nucleotides read TGTGCCAGCTCACCCAGGGGGCAGGGCACTGAAGCTTTCTTT. The whole variable domain, filled in from reference TRBV18 and TRBJ1-1, reads NAGVMQNPRHLVRRRGQEARLRCSPMKGHSHVYWYRQLPEEGLKFMVYLQKENIIDESGMPKERFSAEFPKEGPSILRIQQVVRGDSAAYFCASSPRGQGTEAFFGQGTRLTVV.

This chain uses TRBV5-1 with TRBJ2-2; tentative D call: TRBD1 (5 bases). Germline assignment: CDR1 SGHRS and CDR2 YFSETQ. V dropped 9 bases and J dropped 3 bases, with 18 bases sitting between them. The CDR3 is 15 amino acids. For the CDR3, the DNA is TGCGCCACCAAGAAGGCCGACAGCGACACCGGGGAGCTGTTTTTT. The encoded protein is CATKKADSDTGELFF.